This T cell receptor (beta chain) was retrieved from a study of CD8+ T cells in alopecia areata. Whole-study results and caveats: Among the top 100, expanded CD8+ clones, as well as scalp clonality, were significantly decreased by tofacitinib.

A note on this clone: The target antigen is unknown.

As to treatment: oral pan-JAK inhibitor, 5-10 mg twice daily. Collection of lesional scalp punch biopsies and peripheral blood was performed in alopecia areata patients. cDNA serving as the sequencing template came from extracted, reverse transcribed RNA. This table comes from immunoSEQ multiplex PCR, and its TCRdb copy is limited to in-frame clones, with some not included. Of 130,000 or so clones in the sample, approximately 90% were seen once. Germline V CDR1 and CDR2: LNHDA, SQIVND (reference sequence). The CDR3 length is 14 residues. The ends were cut back, 3 bases at V and 5 bases at J, with 13 bases in the middle.

The sequenced sample was CD8+ T cells sorted from blood, obtained at week 4, from a patient treated with tofacitinib. The chain links TRBV19 to TRBJ1-1, with D unclear. The sequence was collected from a human donor with alopecia areata. CDR3 amino acids: CASSMCPVCTEAFF. CDR3 sequence (DNA): TGTGCCAGTAGTATGTGTCCGGTTTGTACTGAAGCTTTCTTT.